Detailed here is one T cell receptor beta chain. Its antigen target is currently unknown. No quality values exist for individual bases; no much larger clone is one base distant. Receptors were amplified or captured by the immunoSEQ multiplex PCR assay. For the multiplex PCR, a mixture combining 60 forward primers for TCR Vbeta segments and 13 reverse primers for TCR Jbeta segments was used. The CDR3 region of rearranged TCR beta genes was amplified from genomic DNA by a multiplex PCR assay. The amplified TCR beta libraries were sequenced on the Illumina HiSeq System as 87-base-pair reads. The paper's data handling went like this. A later analysis tallied tens of millions of unique TCR beta chains across the 666 repertoires, and around 10 million of those chains were shared by two or more donors. Raw reads were error-corrected and collapsed into unique sequences by a nearest-neighbor algorithm in which closely related sequences were merged to remove PCR and sequencing errors. To assign V, D and J gene segments, CDR3 sequences were aligned to IMGT reference sequences. For a sequence to be retained, at least a six-nucleotide match to both a V gene segment and a J gene segment was required. A rearrangement was called productive if the CDR3 had no stop codons and remained in frame with V and J, and every other rearrangement was called non-productive. Following IMGT convention, CDR3 was defined as the stretch from the second conserved V-encoded cysteine to the conserved J-encoded phenylalanine. In an earlier analysis of around 640 of the donors, sequences lacking an unambiguous match to a single V gene segment were excluded. An earlier analysis of some 500 of the donors classified V segments as functional when productive rearrangements were above 56.7% and as segregating when the standard deviation between donors was above 5%. A statistical classification framework was developed to diagnose cytomegalovirus status using the catalog of TCR beta chain sequences. V and J gene assignment, in a later analysis, came from comparing TCR nucleotide sequences with IMGT/GENE-DB human TR gene sequences. In a later analysis, CDR3 sequences and most-parsimonious VDJ recombination scenarios were assigned using the TCRdist pipeline. In a later analysis, every TCR beta chain was defined by the combination of its CDR3 amino acid sequence and its V-gene family, and reads without a unique V-gene family were dropped. To address suspected cross-contamination and a sequencing artifact, a later analysis removed roughly 580 highly shared, low-generation-probability nucleotide sequences. In a later analysis, a clonal expansion index for each public chain was calculated from normalized within-repertoire ranks of inferred template counts. A later analysis computed generation probabilities with a VDJ recombination model fitted to out-of-frame rearrangements, and checked the results against IGoR. Hypergeometric tests were used in a later analysis to score TCR-TCR, TCR-HLA and TCR-CMV co-occurrence, with a repertoire-size bias correction applied to the TCR pairs. In a later analysis, false discovery rates were estimated by permuting HLA or CMV assignments 20 times. In a later analysis, co-occurring TCRs were grouped using DBSCAN, with TCRdist sequence similarity added in when clustering inside HLA-allele-positive subsets. Repertoires with fewer than 30,000 or more than 120,000 public chains were left out of co-occurrence clustering, as were four to six repertoires with anomalous nucleotide sharing. TCRdb provides this immuneACCESS table in a form limited to in-frame rearrangements. Some clones are lacking; in checked studies, under half of them reflect an unresolved V gene, and why the rest are absent is not known. The V and J calls and clone size are taken from that table; D and trimming were inferred from the DNA. Here the sample has 190,000 or so clones; around 79% occur a single time. Of the sample, approximately 1.5% falls within the top ten clones.

The germline V gene yields SGHRS for CDR1 and YFSETQ for CDR2. V is clipped by 0 bases and J by 0 bases, and the sequence between their germline boundaries is 6 bases long. The CDR3 sequence holds 15 residues, the cysteine and phenylalanine included. Of the read, only the CDR3 DNA is kept; its 45 bases are in frame from base 1. These data come from a study of cytomegalovirus exposure and HLA in healthy donors (dated by TCRdb to about 2017). With respect to the entire study: An earlier analysis of more than 550 of the donors reported approximately 300 Gb of sequence data and about 120 million unique TCR beta sequences obtained from some 170 million T cells. Approximately 310 gigabases of sequencing data and tens of millions of unique TCR sequences were included in an early release covering 550 to 800 HLA-typed donors. The genetic ancestry cluster associated with self-reported Caucasian donors included approximately 85% of the approximately 430 genotyped donors. The aim of the study was to test whether cataloging public T cell receptors could identify signatures of past pathogen exposure. Using immunosequencing, the study profiled T cell repertoires from 666 subjects and related those repertoires to cytomegalovirus serostatus. Besides the first cohort of hundreds of subjects, a separate validation cohort made up of 120 different subjects was used. To predict cytomegalovirus infection status, the study brought together high-throughput TCR immunosequencing, statistical association of individual TCRs with disease status, and machine learning. In a later analysis, previously published TCR beta repertoires from 666 donors were re-analyzed and high-resolution HLA genotyping was added so that TCR occurrence patterns could be studied. Rather than using new phenotypic data, the later analysis identified candidate immune exposures from TCR beta sequences and from how often those sequences occurred across donors. An earlier analysis of a few hundred of the donors applied high-throughput TCR beta sequencing to assess whether each TCR beta V gene segment acted as functional or pseudogenic. Donor age, sex, ethnicity and CMV serostatus were compiled together with the repertoire data. In a later genetic analysis, genome-wide SNP genotypes for about three fifths of the roughly 670 donors were used, and that subset was treated as a discovery cohort. Every discovery cohort repertoire had been produced on one sequencing platform. Class I and class II HLA loci were covered by the typing at four-digit resolution. The number of typed donors differed by locus: about 620-640 for A, B, C, DRB1 and DQB1; 500 to 550 for DQA1; approximately 610 for DPA1; and roughly 450 for DPB1. Four to six DR-DQ haplotypes were handled as single units for association and clustering because linkage in the cohort was strong. Across 300 to 400 genotyped donors of the cohort, an average of approximately 220,000 unique TCR beta nucleotide sequences per donor were sequenced, and roughly 20% of those sequences were non-productive.

General findings and caveats noted by the study authors: Strong co-occurrence of HLA alleles, especially DR and DQ, made assigning TCR associations to individual alleles difficult. A cluster of highly shared sequence variants was judged likely to be a technical artifact of the sequencing pipeline. Because counts were too low, about 18 rarely observed V segments, including chromosome 9 orphons, were left out of the earlier analysis of several hundred of the donors. Only TCR beta chains were sequenced in this cohort, and the absence of alpha or paired-chain data limited detectable features. Because HLA typing was missing for some donors at each locus, association tests included only the typed subset. A later genetic analysis associated a missense DCLRE1C variant with V-gene and J-gene trimming of TCR beta chains, and an independent cohort replicated the association. Some IMGT-functional V segments, including TRBV6-2 and TRBV6-3, could not be distinguished by the 87-base-pair reads and were therefore excluded. A further reported finding was that TCR beta sequences accurately predicted the HLA-A and HLA-B alleles for most subjects in the first cohort. In an earlier analysis of several hundred of the donors, most TCR beta V segments were observed in productive rearrangements about 87% or about 30% of the time, broadly matching IMGT annotations. According to a later analysis, parvovirus B19, influenza, CMV and Epstein-Barr virus appeared linked to several top co-occurrence clusters. Compared with the approximately 670-donor mean, donors in an Asian-associated ancestry cluster had fewer N-insertions in productive TCRs, according to a later genetic analysis. In a later analysis, HLA-associated TCR beta chains showed more clonal expansion and lower generation probabilities than non-associated chains that were equally common. It was suggested by the authors that the approach could potentially be generalized to other disease states and immunological phenotypes. In vitro tests confirmed that three of the cytomegalovirus-associated TCR beta chains recognize cytomegalovirus antigens. The study listed 150 to 200 TCR beta chains as associated with cytomegalovirus. In a later analysis, most CMV-associated TCR beta chains were found to appear HLA-restricted, with HLA associations seemingly driven largely by CMV exposure. Specific HLA alleles were associated with roughly 17,000 TCR beta sequences at a false discovery rate of 0.05 in a later analysis. The classifier was reported to diagnose cytomegalovirus status with high specificity and sensitivity in both the original cohort and the validation cohort. Sequencing depth was assumed to be roughly uniform across donors in the presence/absence analyses, though that assumption may not hold. While some public TCRs were present in many individuals, most TCR sequences turned up only very rarely across donors. According to a later analysis, TCR association rates differed among HLA loci, with DRB1 alleles showing the most associated TCRs and HLA-C alleles showing the fewest. Correlated functional status among segregating V segments might be attributable to linkage disequilibrium, but an unknown experimental factor could not be ruled out. CMV serostatus was the only immune exposure information available for the cohort.

The cohort comprised some 680 healthy bone marrow donors. Cohort members were all nominally healthy when sampled, although unrecorded immune exposures were likely present. The donor was CMV seropositive and was included in the group of 250 to 350 seropositive cohort members. Every donor gave a peripheral blood sample, and the peripheral blood mononuclear cells from that sample were used for TCR beta sequencing. The Qiagen DNeasy Blood Extraction Kit was used to extract genomic DNA from the blood cell samples. The rearrangement joined TRBV5-1 to TRBJ1-4, with no reliable assignment of the D segment. Sequencing was carried out using PBMCs. The clonotype originates from a girl aged 10 to 17 in good health and CMV-seropositive. The sequenced DNA: TGCGCCAGCAGCTTGGGCACATCAACTAATGAAAAACTGTTTTTT. It translates as CASSLGTSTNEKLFF.